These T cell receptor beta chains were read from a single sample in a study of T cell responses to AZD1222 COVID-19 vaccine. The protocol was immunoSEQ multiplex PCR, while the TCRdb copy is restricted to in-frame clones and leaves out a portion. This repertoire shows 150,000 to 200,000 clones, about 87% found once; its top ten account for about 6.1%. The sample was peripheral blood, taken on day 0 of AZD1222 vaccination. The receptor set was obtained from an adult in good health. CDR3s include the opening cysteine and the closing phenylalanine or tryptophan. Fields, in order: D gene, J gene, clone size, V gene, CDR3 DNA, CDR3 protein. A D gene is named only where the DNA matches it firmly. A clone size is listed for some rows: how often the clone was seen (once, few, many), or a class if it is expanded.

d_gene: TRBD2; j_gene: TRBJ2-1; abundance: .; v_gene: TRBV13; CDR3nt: TGTGCCAGCAGCTTAAGGATACTAGCGGAATACAATGAGCAGTTCTTC; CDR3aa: CASSLRILAEYNEQFF
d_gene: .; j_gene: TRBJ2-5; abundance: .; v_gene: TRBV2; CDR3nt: TGTGCCAGCAGTAAGACAATACAGACCCAGTACTTC; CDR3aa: CASSKTIQTQYF
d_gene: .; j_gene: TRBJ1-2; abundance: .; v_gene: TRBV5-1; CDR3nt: TGCGCCAGCAAAGAAACAGAGGGCCCCTATGGCTACACCTTC; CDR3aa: CASKETEGPYGYTF
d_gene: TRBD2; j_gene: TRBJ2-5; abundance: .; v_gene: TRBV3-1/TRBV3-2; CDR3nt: TGTGCCAGCAGCCAAGGTCAGCGGGGGCGAGAGACCCAGTACTTC; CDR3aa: CASSQGQRGRETQYF
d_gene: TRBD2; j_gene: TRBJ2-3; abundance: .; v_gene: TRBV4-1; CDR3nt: TGCGCCAGCAGTCACCGATGGATGAGGACTAGCGAGCAAACAGATACGCAGTATTTT; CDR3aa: CASSHRWMRTSEQTDTQYF
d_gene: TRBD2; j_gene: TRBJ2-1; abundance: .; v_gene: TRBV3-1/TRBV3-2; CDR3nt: TGTGCCAGCAGCCAAGATGCGGGCGGGGGGTTTAGGAATGAGCAGTTCTTC; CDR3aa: CASSQDAGGGFRNEQFF
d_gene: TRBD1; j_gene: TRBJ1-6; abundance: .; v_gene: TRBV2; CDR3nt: TGTGCCAGCAGCATGAGGACAGGGTCCTCACCCCTCCACTTT; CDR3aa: CASSMRTGSSPLHF
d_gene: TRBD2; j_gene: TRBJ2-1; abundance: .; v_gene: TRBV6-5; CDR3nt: TGTGCCAGCAGCCCCGGGACTAGCGGGCCTCCGGGGCAGTTCTTC; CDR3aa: CASSPGTSGPPGQFF
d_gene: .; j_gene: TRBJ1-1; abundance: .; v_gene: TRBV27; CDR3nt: TGTGCCAGCAGTTTAAAGGTTGTCGGGTCTTCTGAAGCTTTCTTT; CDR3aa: CASSLKVVGSSEAFF
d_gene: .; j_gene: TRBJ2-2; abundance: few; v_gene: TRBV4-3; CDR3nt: TGCGCCAGCAGCCAAGATATTGACGGAGCGAACACCGGGGAGCTGTTTTTT; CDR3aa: CASSQDIDGANTGELFF
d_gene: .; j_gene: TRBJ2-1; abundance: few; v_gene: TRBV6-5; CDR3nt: TGTGCCAGCCTTAAGGGCGGTAACCAGGATGAGCAGTTCTTC; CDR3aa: CASLKGGNQDEQFF
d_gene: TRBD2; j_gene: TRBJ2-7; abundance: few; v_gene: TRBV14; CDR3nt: TGTGCCAGCAGCCAAGTCGGGGGGTGGGGAACCCAGCCGATCTACGAGCAGTACTTC; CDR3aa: CASSQVGGWGTQPIYEQYF
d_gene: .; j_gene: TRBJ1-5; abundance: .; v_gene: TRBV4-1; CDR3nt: TGCGCCAGCAGCCAAGAGACAGCCCCACCAAGCAATCAGCCCCAGCATTTT; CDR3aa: CASSQETAPPSNQPQHF
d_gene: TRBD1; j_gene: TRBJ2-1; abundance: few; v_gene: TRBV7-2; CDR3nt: TGTGCCAGCAGCTCGGGACAGGGGGCATCTGAGCAGTTCTTC; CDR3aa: CASSSGQGASEQFF
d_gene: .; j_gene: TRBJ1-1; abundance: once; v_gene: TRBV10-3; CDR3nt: TGTGCCGGGTCCTCGTCCTATTCGGAAGCTTTCTTT; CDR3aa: CAGSSSYSEAFF
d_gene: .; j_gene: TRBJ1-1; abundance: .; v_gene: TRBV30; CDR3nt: TGTGCCTGGGATAGAAAAGAAGCTTTCTTT; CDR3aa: CAWDRKEAFF
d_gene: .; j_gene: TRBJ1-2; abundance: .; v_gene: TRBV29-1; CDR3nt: TGCAGCGTTGGAGAGACGAACTATGGCTACACCTTC; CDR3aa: CSVGETNYGYTF
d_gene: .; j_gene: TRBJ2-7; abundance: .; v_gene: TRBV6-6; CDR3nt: TGTGCCAGCAGTTACGGACACGAATACGAGCAGTACTTC; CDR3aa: CASSYGHEYEQYF
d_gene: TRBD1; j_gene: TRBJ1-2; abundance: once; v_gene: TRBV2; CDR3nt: TGTGCCAGCACCCTGGGACAGGACTATGGCTACACCTTC; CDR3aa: CASTLGQDYGYTF
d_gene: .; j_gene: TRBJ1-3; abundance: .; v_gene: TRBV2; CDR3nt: TGTGCCAGTTCGGGCGGCAGGGTGGCTGGAAACACCATATATTTT; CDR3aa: CASSGGRVAGNTIYF
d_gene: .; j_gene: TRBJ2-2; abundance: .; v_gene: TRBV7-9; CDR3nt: TGTGCCAGCAGGGAGACCCGCTTCCCTGGGGAGCTGTTTTTT; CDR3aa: CASRETRFPGELFF
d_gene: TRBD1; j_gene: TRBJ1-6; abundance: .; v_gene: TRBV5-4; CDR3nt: TGTGCCAGCAGCCGATCACAGGGGGCAGATTCACCCCTCCACTTT; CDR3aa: CASSRSQGADSPLHF
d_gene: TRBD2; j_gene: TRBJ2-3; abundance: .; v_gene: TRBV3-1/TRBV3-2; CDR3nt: TGTGCCAGCAGCGCCTCCGAGGGACTAAGTACGTATTTT; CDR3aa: CASSASEGLSTYF
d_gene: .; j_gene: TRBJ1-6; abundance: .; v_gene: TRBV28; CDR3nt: TGTGCCAGCAGTTTAGCTAATTCACCCCTCCACTTT; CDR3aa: CASSLANSPLHF
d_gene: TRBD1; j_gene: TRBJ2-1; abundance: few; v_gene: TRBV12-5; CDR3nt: TGTGCTAGTGGTTTGGGGGACAGCCACAATGAGCAGTTCTTC; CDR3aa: CASGLGDSHNEQFF
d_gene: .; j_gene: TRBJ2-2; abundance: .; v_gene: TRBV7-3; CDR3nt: TGTGCCAGCAGCTCCCAACCAGCCCCGTCATTCGGGGAGCTGTTTTTT; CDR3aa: CASSSQPAPSFGELFF
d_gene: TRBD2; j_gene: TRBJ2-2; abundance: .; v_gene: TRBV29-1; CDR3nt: TGCAGCGCGGGACTAGCCAGCGGGGAGCTGTTTTTT; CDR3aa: CSAGLASGELFF
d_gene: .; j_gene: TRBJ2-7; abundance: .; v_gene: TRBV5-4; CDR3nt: TGTGCCAGCAGCCCTGGAGTCCGCGAGCAGTACTTC; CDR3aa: CASSPGVREQYF
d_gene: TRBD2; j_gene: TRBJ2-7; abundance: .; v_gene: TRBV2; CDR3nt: TGTGCCAGCCGCTTAGCGGGGGAGATTTCCTACGAGCAGTACTTC; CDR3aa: CASRLAGEISYEQYF
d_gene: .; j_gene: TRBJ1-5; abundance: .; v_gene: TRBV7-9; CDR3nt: TGTGCCAGCAGCCTACCCGGCTCCCCCCAGCATTTT; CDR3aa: CASSLPGSPQHF
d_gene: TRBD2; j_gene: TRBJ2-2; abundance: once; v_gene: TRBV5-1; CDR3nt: TGCGCCAGCAGCTTGGTTCCTAGCGGTGGGCCCGGGGAGCTGTTTTTT; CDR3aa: CASSLVPSGGPGELFF
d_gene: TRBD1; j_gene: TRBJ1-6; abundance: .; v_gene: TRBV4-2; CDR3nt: TGTGCCAGCAGCCAACCGGGACAGGGCTCACCCCTCCACTTT; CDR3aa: CASSQPGQGSPLHF
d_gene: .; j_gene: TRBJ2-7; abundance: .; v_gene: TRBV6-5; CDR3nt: TGTGCCAGCAGTTACTCGCGGAACGGCCCCTACGAGCAGTACTTC; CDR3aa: CASSYSRNGPYEQYF
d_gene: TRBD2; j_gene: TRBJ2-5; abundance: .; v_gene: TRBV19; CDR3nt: TGTGCCAGTAGTGGCTCGGGGGGGGAGACCCAGTACTTC; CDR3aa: CASSGSGGETQYF
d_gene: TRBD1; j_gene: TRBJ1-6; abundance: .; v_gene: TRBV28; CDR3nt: TGTGCCAGCAGTACTCAGACAGGGCGGAGCTCCTATAATTCACCCCTCCACTTT; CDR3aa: CASSTQTGRSSYNSPLHF
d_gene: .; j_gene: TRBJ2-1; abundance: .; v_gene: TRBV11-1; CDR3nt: TGTGCCAGCAGCTTAGAGAGGCAGGACTCCTACAATGAGCAGTTCTTC; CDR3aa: CASSLERQDSYNEQFF
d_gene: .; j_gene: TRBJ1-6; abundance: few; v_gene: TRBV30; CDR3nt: TGTGCCTGGACCCTGGACAGCTCCTATAATTCACCCCTCCACTTT; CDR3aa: CAWTLDSSYNSPLHF
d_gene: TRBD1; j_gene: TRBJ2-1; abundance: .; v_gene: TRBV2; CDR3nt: TGTGCCAGCAGGGGGACAGGAAACAATGAGCAGTTCTTC; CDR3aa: CASRGTGNNEQFF
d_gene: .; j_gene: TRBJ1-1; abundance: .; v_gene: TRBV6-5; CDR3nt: TGTGCCAGCAGTTTCGCCGCTCAATACAGATCCGAAGCTTTCTTT; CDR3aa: CASSFAAQYRSEAFF
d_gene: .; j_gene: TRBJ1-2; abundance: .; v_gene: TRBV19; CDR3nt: TGTGCCAGTAGTGCCAACAGGGAGGACGGCTACACCTTC; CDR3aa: CASSANREDGYTF
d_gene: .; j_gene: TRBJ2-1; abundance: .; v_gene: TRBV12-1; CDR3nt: TGTGCCAGCAGCTTTGAGCGGGCCAGCTACAATGAGCAGTTCTTC; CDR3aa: CASSFERASYNEQFF
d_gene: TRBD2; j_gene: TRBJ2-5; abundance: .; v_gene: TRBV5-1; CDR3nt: TGCGCCAGCAGCTTAGCGGGGGGGCCGCGTGAGACCCAGTACTTC; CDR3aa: CASSLAGGPRETQYF
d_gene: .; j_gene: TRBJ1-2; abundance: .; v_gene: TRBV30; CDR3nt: TGTGCCTGGAGTGTAACAGGGAACTATGGCTACACCTTC; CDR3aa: CAWSVTGNYGYTF
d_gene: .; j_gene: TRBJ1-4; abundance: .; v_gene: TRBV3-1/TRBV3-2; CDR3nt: TGTGCCAGCAGCCTTCGCGGGTTTCTTAATGAAAAACTGTTTTTT; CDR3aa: CASSLRGFLNEKLFF
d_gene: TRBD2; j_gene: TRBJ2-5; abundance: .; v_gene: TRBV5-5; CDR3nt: TGTGCCAGCAGCTTGTTAAGACTAGCGGGAGGTGGGGAGACCCAGTACTTC; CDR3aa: CASSLLRLAGGGETQYF
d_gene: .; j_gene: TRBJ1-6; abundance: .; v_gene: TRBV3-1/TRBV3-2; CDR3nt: TGTGCCAGCAGCCTGCCTGGGGCTCTCCACTTT; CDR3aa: CASSLPGALHF
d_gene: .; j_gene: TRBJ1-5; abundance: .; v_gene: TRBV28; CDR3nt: TGTGCCAGCAGGAGTGGCGGACGACAGCCCCAGCATTTT; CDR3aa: CASRSGGRQPQHF
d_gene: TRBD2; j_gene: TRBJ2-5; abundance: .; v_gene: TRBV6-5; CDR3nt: TGTGCCAGCAGTCCTCGGACTAGCGGGCAAGAGACCCAGTACTTC; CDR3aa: CASSPRTSGQETQYF
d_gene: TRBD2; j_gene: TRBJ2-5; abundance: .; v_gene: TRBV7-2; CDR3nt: TGTGCCAGCAGCTTAGTCTCTTTGGGGCTAGCGGGGCGGGAGACCCAGTACTTC; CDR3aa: CASSLVSLGLAGRETQYF
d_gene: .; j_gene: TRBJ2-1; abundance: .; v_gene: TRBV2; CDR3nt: TGTGCCAGCAAGGGAACAGGTTTGTTCTCCAATGAGCAGTTCTTC; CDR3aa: CASKGTGLFSNEQFF
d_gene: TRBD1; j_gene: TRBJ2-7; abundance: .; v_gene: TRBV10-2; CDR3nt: TGCGCCAGCAGTGGGGCAGGGGGCGGGCAGTACTTC; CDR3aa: CASSGAGGGQYF
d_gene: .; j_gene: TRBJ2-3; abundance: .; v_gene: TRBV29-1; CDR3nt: TGCAGCGTTCGACTAGGAGATACGCAGTATTTT; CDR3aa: CSVRLGDTQYF
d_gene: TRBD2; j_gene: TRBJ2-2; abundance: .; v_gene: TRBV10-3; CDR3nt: TGTGCCATCAGTAAAGGACTAGCGGGAGTGGGTTCCGGGGAGCTGTTTTTT; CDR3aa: CAISKGLAGVGSGELFF
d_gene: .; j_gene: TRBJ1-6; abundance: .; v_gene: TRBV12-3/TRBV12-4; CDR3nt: TGTGCCAGCAGTTTTCACGGGAATTCACCCCTCCACTTT; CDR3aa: CASSFHGNSPLHF
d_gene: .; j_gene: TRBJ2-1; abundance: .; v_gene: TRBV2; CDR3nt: TGTGCCAGCAGTGTGTGGAATGAGCAGTTCTTC; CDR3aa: CASSVWNEQFF